A selection of T cell receptor beta chains follows, all from one sample in a study of technical replicates of blood from a few donors. The repertoire was sequenced with immunoSEQ multiplex PCR; TCRdb's copy has only in-frame clones and lacks some. The sample holds over 50,000 clones, roughly 94% seen once. Sequencing was carried out using T cells isolated from PBMCs. These receptors were collected from a human donor in good health. The CDR3 runs from the conserved cysteine through the conserved F or W. Clone size, where shown, is once, few, many, or a class for clones that have expanded.

v_gene: TRBV9; j_gene: TRBJ2-1; abundance: NA; CDR3aa: CASNEAGGYNEQFF
v_gene: TRBV5-5; j_gene: TRBJ1-2; abundance: NA; CDR3aa: CASSAATVYGYTF
v_gene: TRBV28; j_gene: TRBJ1-3; abundance: NA; CDR3aa: CASSPEDRVFGNTIYF
v_gene: TRBV28; j_gene: TRBJ2-7; abundance: once; CDR3aa: CASRGEVKGYEQYF
v_gene: TRBV7-9; j_gene: TRBJ2-7; abundance: once; CDR3aa: CASEGNKRGSYEQYF
v_gene: TRBV12-5; j_gene: TRBJ1-2; abundance: once; CDR3aa: CASGLVFDPGPLGYTF
v_gene: TRBV28; j_gene: TRBJ1-3; abundance: NA; CDR3aa: CASSPGQSSGNTIYF
v_gene: TRBV7-9; j_gene: TRBJ2-7; abundance: NA; CDR3aa: CASSLGGQGYEQYF
v_gene: TRBV9; j_gene: TRBJ1-2; abundance: NA; CDR3aa: CASSVVSGFTRDGYTF
v_gene: TRBV5-1; j_gene: TRBJ2-1; abundance: NA; CDR3aa: CASSLGAVPNEQFF
v_gene: TRBV12-5; j_gene: TRBJ2-1; abundance: once; CDR3aa: CASGLVLRPGLANNEQFF
v_gene: TRBV7-6; j_gene: TRBJ1-5; abundance: NA; CDR3aa: CASSFSGQPQHF
v_gene: TRBV7-9; j_gene: TRBJ2-1; abundance: few; CDR3aa: CASRDPGLAGSSSYNEQFF
v_gene: TRBV28; j_gene: TRBJ2-7; abundance: NA; CDR3aa: CASSRLAGASYEQYF
v_gene: TRBV5-1; j_gene: TRBJ1-1; abundance: NA; CDR3aa: CASSPTFFGTEAFF
v_gene: TRBV11-2; j_gene: TRBJ2-7; abundance: few; CDR3aa: CASSPPSSRWGREQYF
v_gene: TRBV11-2; j_gene: TRBJ2-1; abundance: NA; CDR3aa: CASSSTSGRAGFF
v_gene: TRBV5-6; j_gene: TRBJ1-3; abundance: NA; CDR3aa: CASTGEWAGNTIYF
v_gene: TRBV5-1; j_gene: TRBJ2-1; abundance: NA; CDR3aa: CASWGQGALNEQFF
v_gene: TRBV14; j_gene: TRBJ1-2; abundance: few; CDR3aa: CASSQVGTDGYTF
v_gene: TRBV7-9; j_gene: TRBJ2-1; abundance: NA; CDR3aa: CASSLDRSSRSLSYNEQFF
v_gene: TRBV28; j_gene: TRBJ1-1; abundance: NA; CDR3aa: CASLEQGNTEAFF
v_gene: TRBV5-1; j_gene: TRBJ1-2; abundance: NA; CDR3aa: CASSLDRLGDGYTF
v_gene: TRBV6-5; j_gene: TRBJ1-2; abundance: NA; CDR3aa: CASSYSWETYGYTF
v_gene: TRBV10-1; j_gene: TRBJ2-7; abundance: NA; CDR3aa: CASSESQGVTYF
v_gene: TRBV28; j_gene: TRBJ2-1; abundance: NA; CDR3aa: CASSLRLAGYNEQFF
v_gene: TRBV14; j_gene: TRBJ1-5; abundance: once; CDR3aa: CASTWTGGWSQHF
v_gene: TRBV5-1; j_gene: TRBJ1-2; abundance: NA; CDR3aa: CASSIQLGGYGYTF
v_gene: TRBV7-9; j_gene: TRBJ2-7; abundance: NA; CDR3aa: CASSLGGETYEQYF
v_gene: TRBV5-1; j_gene: TRBJ2-1; abundance: once; CDR3aa: CASSSTGTGVALEQFF
v_gene: TRBV5-1; j_gene: TRBJ1-4; abundance: NA; CDR3aa: CASSPWTGDHEKLFF
v_gene: TRBV7-9; j_gene: TRBJ2-7; abundance: NA; CDR3aa: CASSLKGYEQYF
v_gene: TRBV28; j_gene: TRBJ1-2; abundance: NA; CDR3aa: CASSLGQGRGDYGYTF
v_gene: TRBV6-5; j_gene: TRBJ2-1; abundance: NA; CDR3aa: CASSYQQGNEQFF
v_gene: TRBV28; j_gene: TRBJ2-4; abundance: NA; CDR3aa: CASSLGTLSQNIQYF
v_gene: TRBV18; j_gene: TRBJ2-7; abundance: NA; CDR3aa: CASSPRTGVYEQYF
v_gene: TRBV18; j_gene: TRBJ1-1; abundance: NA; CDR3aa: CASSPRQGKAHTEAFF
v_gene: TRBV7-8; j_gene: TRBJ2-7; abundance: NA; CDR3aa: CASSLSRIEQYF
v_gene: TRBV5-1; j_gene: TRBJ2-6; abundance: NA; CDR3aa: CASSLTDPGANVLTF
v_gene: TRBV7-2; j_gene: TRBJ1-5; abundance: NA; CDR3aa: CASSQTHQTGGDQPQHF
v_gene: TRBV5-6; j_gene: TRBJ2-7; abundance: NA; CDR3aa: CASVDRGVYEQYF
v_gene: TRBV11-2; j_gene: TRBJ1-6; abundance: NA; CDR3aa: CASGRTGNYNSPLHF
v_gene: TRBV10-2; j_gene: TRBJ1-1; abundance: NA; CDR3aa: CASSEGSHGGQRGTEAFF
v_gene: TRBV5-6; j_gene: TRBJ2-1; abundance: NA; CDR3aa: CASSGWTGVGNEQFF
v_gene: TRBV9; j_gene: TRBJ2-5; abundance: NA; CDR3aa: CASSVGQGVRETQYF
v_gene: TRBV11-3; j_gene: TRBJ2-4; abundance: once; CDR3aa: CASSLQGRGAKNIQYF
v_gene: TRBV5-1; j_gene: TRBJ2-7; abundance: NA; CDR3aa: CASSLGTGGGEQYF